This T cell receptor (beta chain) was recorded in a study of shared clonotypes between healthy human individuals. From germline, CDR1 is SGHRS and CDR2 YFSETQ. The CDR3 contains 15 residues. The study's findings and limits: Sequencing depth was expected to affect clonotype sharing among donors.

About this clone: Its antigen is unidentified. With a far larger clone one base away, a read error is the likely cause.

Roughly 30,000 T cell genomes, or around 330 ng DNA, went into replicate PCRs of unsorted PBMC. Ten immunoSEQ deep assay plates were used to sequence the DNA of unsorted PBMCs. Assay: immunoSEQ multiplex PCR; the TCRdb copy retains only in-frame clones and omits some. The sample lists 450,000 to 500,000 clones; more than 65% were seen once. Sequenced sample: PBMCs. The chain joins TRBV5-1 to TRBJ1-1; 9 bases line up with TRBD1. This clonotype originated in a middle-aged woman in good health. Some clones in this sample may be carry-over from other donors' samples. CDR3 residues: CASSYSRTGATEALF. The CDR3 DNA is TGCGCCAGCAGCTACTCCCGGACAGGGGCTACTGAAGCTCTCTTT.